This section outlines one T cell receptor beta chain sequence together with its context. The antigen is undetermined. The V gene's germline CDR1 is SGHTA and CDR2 FQGNSA. The V end lost 7 bases, the J end lost 8 bases, and 9 bases lay between the germline ends. This CDR3 spans 11 amino acids. cDNA synthesis used the whole RNA isolate, giving expressed TCRB sequences. Clones were read by immunoSEQ multiplex PCR, and TCRdb kept only the in-frame ones, dropping some. The sample shows about 180,000 clones, 10% to 15% of them seen only once. These data belong to a study of beta chain features in type 1 diabetes. Study-wide background: Patients were similar to healthy donors in age and gender (as well as in cell yields). Across the samples, approximately 110,000,000 sorted cells were examined in total. Whole-study results and caveats: Naive, central memory and Treg TCRB repertoires appeared more alike in patients than in healthy donors.

Sorting of CD4+ naive, central memory, regulatory and stem cell-like memory cells was performed via CD45RO/CCR7/CD25/CD127/CD95/CD27. Sequencing was performed on central memory CD4+ T cells from blood. This TCR derives from a woman aged 18-29 years in good health. J is TRBJ2-1 and V is TRBV7-2; possible D gene TRBD2, 5 bases. This chain's CDR3 is CASTWEHEQFF. The CDR3 DNA sequence: TGTGCCAGCACATGGGAGCATGAGCAGTTCTTC.